The 24 T cell receptor beta chains listed next were all sequenced from one sample in a study of T cell responses to AZD1222 COVID-19 vaccine. Libraries were prepared by immunoSEQ multiplex PCR; TCRdb keeps only in-frame clonotypes and omits some of them. The sample yields just over 150,000 clones, 90% seen once. Sequenced here: peripheral blood, sampled on day 0 of AZD1222 vaccination. The receptors were gathered from an adult in good health.

The chain joins TRBV6-7 to TRBJ2-5; a possible D gene is TRBD1 (5 bases). TRBV6-7 is given ORF status, its function remaining uncertain. V lost 0 bases to trimming and J lost 5 bases, with 16 bases between them. The CDR3 consists of 16 residues. DNA for the CDR3: TGTGCCAGCAGTTACTCGAGTCCAGGGCCAGAGGAGACCCAGTACTTC. Its protein product is CASSYSSPGPEETQYF.

This clone turned up a few times. The chain is built from TRBV2 and TRBJ1-6, with 7 bases lining up with TRBD1. Germline V gene sequence: CDR1 SNHLY, CDR2 FYNNEI. V gave up 11 bases and J gave up 14 bases; unmatched junction bases: 15. The CDR3 runs to 13 residues. The CDR3 region is CAYGGTESSTLHF. CDR3 bases: TGTGCCTACGGGGGGACAGAGTCCTCAACCCTCCACTTT.

The chain uses TRBV5-4 and TRBJ2-5, with D possibly matching TRBD1 (6 bases). CDR1 and CDR2 from the germline V gene are SGHNT and YYREEE (reference sequence). This CDR3 has 16 residues. V lost 4 bases and J 1 base, leaving 17 bases between the germline ends. The CDR3 nucleotides read TGTGCCAGCAGCCCAGGGGTGGGTTCAATCCAAGAGACCCAGTACTTC. Its translation is CASSPGVGSIQETQYF.

The chain employs TRBV28 and TRBJ1-5; 8 positions agree with TRBD1. With V trimmed by 1 base and J by 7 bases, 6 bases remained unmatched. CDR3 length: 15 residues. CDR1 is MDHEN and CDR2 is SYDVKM in the germline V gene. The CDR3 here is CASSLFRTGMQPQHF. In DNA form, the CDR3 reads TGTGCCAGCAGTTTATTCCGGACAGGGATGCAGCCCCAGCATTTT.

This sequence joins TRBV24-1 and TRBJ1-6; maybe TRBD1 (5 bases). Germline-derived CDR1 and CDR2 are KGHDR and SFDVKD. Deletions cut 4 bases from V and 7 bases from J, with 16 bases between. This CDR3 region has 16 residues. CDR3 bases: TGTGCCACCAGTGACAGTAGGGACGGGAGAAATTCACCCCTCCACTTT. Translated: CATSDSRDGRNSPLHF.

The chain combines TRBV2 with TRBJ2-5; 10 nucleotides align to TRBD1. The germline V gene has CDR1 SNHLY and CDR2 FYNNEI. The CDR3 has 13 amino acids. V was clipped by 7 bases and J by 4 bases; unmatched bases: 3. In nucleotides, the CDR3 is TGTGCCAGCAAAGGACAGGGGGGAGAGACCCAGTACTTC. It is translated as CASKGQGGETQYF.

V usage is TRBV7-3 and J usage is TRBJ2-1, with 11 bases fitting TRBD2. The CDR3 totals 15 residues. J gave up 6 bases and V 3 bases, and 4 bases lay outside the gene matches. CDR1 is SGHTA, CDR2 FQGTGA, per germline. This CDR3 is CASSFSGRALNEQFF. The CDR3 DNA follows: TGTGCCAGCAGCTTTAGCGGGAGGGCCCTCAATGAGCAGTTCTTC.

The chain employs TRBV14 and TRBJ1-4, with D perhaps matching TRBD1 (5 bases). Trimming removed 4 bases from V and 3 bases from J, with 12 bases in between. This CDR3 region has 15 residues. Germline V gene data show CDR1 as SGHDN and CDR2 as FVKESK. The CDR3 sequence: CASSPTGVANEKLFF. Written as DNA, the CDR3 is TGTGCCAGCAGCCCCACGGGGGTAGCTAATGAAAAACTGTTTTTT.

In the case of this clone: Additional DNA sequences in this sample encode the identical CDR3. The chain uses TRBV9 and TRBJ2-5, with 8 bases aligning to TRBD2. Germline V lookup: CDR1 SGDLS, CDR2 YYNGEE. This CDR3 contains 14 residues. The trim removed 1 base at V and 5 bases at J, leaving 4 bases unmatched. CDR3 protein: CASSVSGGQETQYF. CDR3 DNA sequence: TGTGCCAGCAGCGTATCGGGAGGGCAGGAGACCCAGTACTTC.

The V and J genes are TRBV7-2 and TRBJ2-7; 9 nucleotides line up with TRBD2. V was pared by 1 base and J by 6 bases, with 4 bases of the junction left unmatched. Per the germline V gene, CDR1 is SGHTA and CDR2 is FQGNSA. The CDR3 sequence is 14 residues long. CDR3 region: CASSLGLAVSEQYF. For the CDR3, the DNA is TGTGCCAGCAGCTTAGGACTAGCGGTTAGCGAGCAGTACTTC.

The rearrangement joins TRBV6-1 to TRBJ1-3; perhaps TRBD1 as D (5 bases). Germline CDR1 is MNHNS and CDR2 is SASEGT. V dropped 1 base and J dropped 0 bases, with 10 bases sitting between them. This CDR3 has 16 amino acids. The CDR3 loop is CASSEVQGGSGNTIYF. Written as DNA, the CDR3 is TGTGCCAGCAGTGAAGTCCAGGGTGGCTCTGGAAACACCATATATTTT.

The chain combines TRBV9 with TRBJ2-3; maybe TRBD2 (5 bases). V was cut by 1 base and J by 2 bases, with 11 bases left in between. This CDR3 has 15 residues. Looked up from germline, CDR1 is SGDLS and CDR2 is YYNGEE. CDR3 region: CASSVLARYTDTQYF. As DNA, the CDR3 is TGTGCCAGCAGCGTATTAGCGAGGTACACAGATACGCAGTATTTT.

The chain has TRBV12-3 or TRBV12-4 and TRBJ1-6; D is ambiguous. The CDR3 has 13 amino acids. V lost 3 bases, J lost 8 bases, and 8 bases lay in between. CDR3 coding DNA: TGTGCCAGCAGTTTTTTATTGGATTCACCCCTCCACTTT. It encodes CASSFLLDSPLHF.

The J gene is TRBJ1-2, the V gene TRBV7-9; no reliable D call. This CDR3 is 15 amino acids long. Germline-derived CDR1 and CDR2 are SEHNR and FQNEAQ (reference sequence). Trimming took 4 bases from V and 3 from J, leaving 15 bases between them. In nucleotides, the CDR3 is TGTGCCAGCAGCTACGACTCTCGTCGGGACTATGGCTACACCTTC. It translates to CASSYDSRRDYGYTF.

The CDR3 is CASSLGLPGELFF. In DNA form, the CDR3 reads TGTGCCAGCAGTCTTGGACTACCCGGGGAGCTGTTTTTT. V usage is TRBV12-3 or TRBV12-4 and J usage is TRBJ2-2, with D perhaps matching TRBD2 (6 bases). CDR3 length: 13 amino acids. The V gene lost 5 bases and the J gene lost 6 bases, with 10 bases spanning the gap.

The chain is built from TRBV9 and TRBJ2-2; D call uncertain. The length of the CDR3 is 15 residues. V was pared by 0 bases and J by 1 base, with 7 bases between. Germline values: CDR1 SGDLS, CDR2 YYNGEE. This chain's CDR3 is CASSVASKNTGELFF. The DNA of the CDR3 is TGTGCCAGCAGCGTAGCCTCGAAGAACACCGGGGAGCTGTTTTTT.

The rearrangement links TRBV24-1 to TRBJ2-1, with D possibly TRBD2 on 6 matching bases. CDR1 KGHDR and CDR2 SFDVKD come from the germline V gene. This CDR3 is 17 amino acids long. The germline V and J ends were trimmed by 4 bases and 4 bases, with 19 bases remaining between them. CDR3 nucleotide sequence: TGTGCCACCAGTGACGACTGGCGGGACTCAAATTACAATGAGCAGTTCTTC. Its translation is CATSDDWRDSNYNEQFF.

V and J are TRBV10-3 and TRBJ1-2; possible D gene TRBD1, 5 bases. The length of the CDR3 is 15 residues. Germline loops: CDR1 ENHRY, CDR2 SYGVKD. V shed 0 bases and J shed 4 bases, with 12 bases lying between them. DNA of the CDR3: TGTGCCATCAGTGAGTCGACCGGGGCTCCCTATGGCTACACCTTC. Translating gives CAISESTGAPYGYTF.

This chain links TRBV6-4 with TRBJ2-1; 11 nucleotides agree with TRBD2. The junction had 15 bases not matched to a gene; V was cut back by 6 bases and J by 5 bases. The CDR3 runs to 18 residues. Looked up from germline, CDR1 is MRHNA and CDR2 is SNTAGT. CDR3 nucleotide sequence: TGTGCCAGCAGAACAAGACCGGGACTAGCGGCGAAAAACAATGAGCAGTTCTTC. It codes for CASRTRPGLAAKNNEQFF.

The chain links TRBV21-1 to TRBJ1-6; the table's D call, TRBD1, was not checked against the DNA. TRBV21-1 represents a pseudogene. CDR3 size: 19 residues. This CDR3 is CASSKVIRDTPLRSSPLHF. CDR3 nucleotides: TGTGCCAGCAGCAAAGTTATTCGGGACACCCCATTAAGAAGTTCACCCCTCCACTTT.

V and J are TRBV21-1 and TRBJ1-3. TRBV21-1 is tagged as a pseudogene. This CDR3 is 13 amino acids long. The CDR3 nucleotides read TGTGCCAGCGGGAGCCTCTCTGGAAACACCATATATTTT. This encodes CASGSLSGNTIYF.

CDR3 in DNA: TGTGCCAGCAGCCTATCGCGGGAGTCCGGGGAGCTGTTTTTT. This codes for CASSLSRESGELFF. The chain couples TRBV7-9 to TRBJ2-2, with 7 bases aligning to TRBD2. The V gene end was trimmed by 5 bases and the J gene end by 6 bases; junction bases not matched to a gene: 6. The CDR3 runs to 14 residues. Germline V gene sequence: CDR1 SEHNR, CDR2 FQNEAQ (reference sequence).

Written as DNA, the CDR3 is TGTGCCAGCAGTGAAGGGGACTACGAGCAGTACTTC. It is translated as CASSEGDYEQYF. The rearrangement joins TRBV6-1 to TRBJ2-7; D not resolved. The CDR3 has 12 residues. Trimming took off 1 base at V and 3 bases at J, with 4 bases between the two ends. The germline CDR1 and CDR2 sequences are MNHNS and SASEGT.

J is TRBJ2-3 and V is TRBV28; unclear D gene. V lost 1 base and J lost 0, with 8 bases in between. The CDR3 has 15 residues. Germline CDR1 MDHEN, CDR2 SYDVKM. The CDR3 DNA sequence: TGTGCCAGCAGTTTATCGGATTACAGCACAGATACGCAGTATTTT. It translates to CASSLSDYSTDTQYF.